This T cell receptor (beta chain) is drawn from a study of OX40 agonist ivuxolimab in advanced cancers. Overall study: Earlier treatment with anti-PD-1, anti-PD-L1 or anti-CTLA-4 was permitted, and 35% to 40% had received some. Findings and caveats of the study: Certain nonresponders likewise exhibited a low normalized T-cell clonal expansion.

Autoimmune disease history or systemic immunosuppression disqualified patients. In regard to this clone: No antigen is known for it.

Per germline, CDR1 LNHDA and CDR2 SQIVND (reference sequence). V was trimmed by 6 bases and J by 0 bases, leaving 12 bases between them. The CDR3 extends over 15 amino acids. TCRdb's copy holds only in-frame clones and misses some; the assay was immunoSEQ multiplex PCR. The sample includes tens of thousands of clones, over 70% of them seen just once. The material was CD4+ or CD8+ T cells sorted from blood, obtained in a trial of the OX40 agonist ivuxolimab. The source of this sequence is an adult with an advanced solid tumor such as melanoma, head and neck, liver or kidney cancer. J is TRBJ1-5 and V is TRBV19; D call uncertain. The CDR3 is CASSNNRDSNQPQHF. DNA for the CDR3: TGTGCCAGTAGCAATAACCGCGATAGCAATCAGCCCCAGCATTTT. The full variable domain, rest sourced from reference TRBV19 and TRBJ1-5, is DGGITQSPKYLFRKEGQNVTLSCEQNLNHDAMYWYRQDPGQGLRLIYYSQIVNDFQKGDIAEGYSVSREKKESFPLTVTSAQKNPTAFYLCASSNNRDSNQPQHFGDGTRLSIL.